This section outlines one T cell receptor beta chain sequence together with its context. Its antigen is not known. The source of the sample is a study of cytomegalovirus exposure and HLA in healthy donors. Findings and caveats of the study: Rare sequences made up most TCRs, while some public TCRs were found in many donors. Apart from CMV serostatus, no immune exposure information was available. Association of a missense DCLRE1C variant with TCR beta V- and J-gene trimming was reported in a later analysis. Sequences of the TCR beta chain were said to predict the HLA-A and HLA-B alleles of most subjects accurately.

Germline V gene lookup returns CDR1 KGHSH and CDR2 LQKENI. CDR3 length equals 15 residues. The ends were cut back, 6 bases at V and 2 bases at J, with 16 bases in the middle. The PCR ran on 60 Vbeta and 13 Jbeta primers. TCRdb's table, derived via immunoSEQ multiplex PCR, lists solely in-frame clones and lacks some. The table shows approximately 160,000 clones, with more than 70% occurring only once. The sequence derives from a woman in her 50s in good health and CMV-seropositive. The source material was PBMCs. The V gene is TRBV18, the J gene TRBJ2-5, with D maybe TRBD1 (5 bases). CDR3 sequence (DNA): TGTGCCAGCTCCCTCCAGGGCGGACCTCAAGAGACCCAGTACTTC. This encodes CASSLQGGPQETQYF.